Listed below are T cell receptor beta chains from one sample, sequenced in a study of Ad26.COV2.S vaccination and SARS-CoV-2 variants. TCRdb keeps only in-frame clones here, not all; method: immunoSEQ multiplex PCR. Of some 250,000 clones in the sample, around 89% were seen once. Sequenced material: peripheral blood, taken in a trial of Ad26.COV2.S vaccine versus placebo. These receptor sequences come from a person aged 18-60 years who received the Ad26.COV2.S COVID-19 vaccine or a placebo. CDR3s include the opening cysteine and the closing phenylalanine or tryptophan. The D gene is left open where the match is weak. A clone size is listed for some rows: how often the clone was seen (once, few, many), or a class if it is expanded.

J gene | D gene | V gene | clone size | CDR3 DNA | CDR3 protein
TRBJ1-1 | TRBD1 | TRBV19 | NA | TGTGCCAGTAGGAACCAGGGGGCGGTGGCTTTCTTT | CASRNQGAVAFF
TRBJ1-5 | TRBD1 | TRBV27 | NA | TGTGCCAGCTCCGGGGACAGGGGTCAGCCCCAGCATTTT | CASSGDRGQPQHF
TRBJ1-2 | TRBD1 | TRBV10-3 | NA | TGTGCCATGGGACAGGGCAGGCCTAACTATGGCTACACCTTC | CAMGQGRPNYGYTF
TRBJ2-7 | NA | TRBV6-6 | NA | TGTGCCAGCAGTTACGGCCTTACTAGGGTAACCTACGAGCAGTACTTC | CASSYGLTRVTYEQYF
TRBJ2-1 | TRBD2 | TRBV6-2/TRBV6-3 | NA | TGTGCCAGCAGTCCCGGGGGACTAGCGGGGGGCTCCTACAATGAGCAGTTCTTC | CASSPGGLAGGSYNEQFF
TRBJ2-7 | NA | TRBV18 | NA | TGTGCCAGCTCTCCCAGAGGGCAGGATAACGAGCAGTACTTC | CASSPRGQDNEQYF
TRBJ2-5 | NA | TRBV12-5 | once | TGTGCTAGTGGTTGGGGCAGGATGGGAGAGACCCAGTACTTC | CASGWGRMGETQYF
TRBJ2-1 | NA | TRBV2 | NA | TGTGCCAGCAGTGAAGAGGTAGCGACCTTACTGTGGGGTGAGCAGTTCTTC | CASSEEVATLLWGEQFF
TRBJ2-2 | TRBD1 | TRBV7-3 | NA | TGTGCCAGCAGCTTCCAAGGACAGGCCGGGGAGCTGTTTTTT | CASSFQGQAGELFF
TRBJ1-5 | TRBD1 | TRBV10-3 | once | TGTGCCACCGAAGCCGGACAGGGGGCTCTTTATAGCAATCAGCCCCAGCATTTT | CATEAGQGALYSNQPQHF
TRBJ1-4 | NA | TRBV6-1 | once | TGTGCCAGCAGTGAATCGGGAGGGCTAGGGAATGAAAAACTGTTTTTT | CASSESGGLGNEKLFF
TRBJ1-3 | NA | TRBV9 | once | TGTGCCAGCAGCTCCCGCCCTGGAGGTTCTTCTGGAAACACCATATATTTT | CASSSRPGGSSGNTIYF
TRBJ2-2 | NA | TRBV11-2 | NA | TGTGCCAGCAGCTTAGGGCCAGGGGCCAACACCGGGGAGCTGTTTTTT | CASSLGPGANTGELFF
TRBJ1-1 | TRBD1 | TRBV9 | NA | TGTGCCAGCAGCAACTCGGGACAGGACACTGAAGCTTTCTTT | CASSNSGQDTEAFF
TRBJ2-1 | NA | TRBV6-2/TRBV6-3 | NA | TGTGCCAGCAGCCTCGTAAGGCGGGATCCCTCCTACAATGAGCAGTTCTTC | CASSLVRRDPSYNEQFF
TRBJ1-5 | NA | TRBV28 | NA | TGTGCCAGCAGCACACCCGAAGGGGCCGGTCAGCCCCAGCATTTT | CASSTPEGAGQPQHF
TRBJ2-3 | NA | TRBV7-9 | NA | TGTGCCAGCAGCCCATTTGGGGGGACACTTGGTACGCAGTATTTT | CASSPFGGTLGTQYF
TRBJ1-5 | NA | TRBV20-1 | NA | TGCAGTGCTAGTGGCGATCAGCCCCAGCATTTT | CSASGDQPQHF
TRBJ1-3 | NA | TRBV3-1/TRBV3-2 | NA | TGTGCCAGCAGCCCGACCGGGGCTGCTGGAAACACCATATATTTT | CASSPTGAAGNTIYF
TRBJ2-7 | TRBD2 | TRBV4-3 | few | TGCGCCAGCAGCCAAGATCTGAGCGGGGGCTACTCCGAGCAGTACTTC | CASSQDLSGGYSEQYF
TRBJ2-1 | TRBD2 | TRBV5-6 | once | TGTGCCAGCAGCCGCGTCGTAGCGGGAGGCAATGAGCAGTTCTTC | CASSRVVAGGNEQFF
TRBJ1-2 | NA | TRBV5-1 | NA | TGCGCCAGCAGCTTGGACAGGGATGCGATCGGCTACACCTTC | CASSLDRDAIGYTF
TRBJ1-6 | TRBD1 | TRBV6-1 | few | TGTGCCAGCAGTGAAATGGCAGGGGGATCACCCCTCCACTTT | CASSEMAGGSPLHF
TRBJ2-3 | TRBD2 | TRBV18 | once | TGTGCCAGCTCGTCACTAGCGGGGGATACTAGCACAGATACGCAGTATTTT | CASSSLAGDTSTDTQYF
TRBJ1-2 | NA | TRBV10-3 | NA | TGTGCCATCAGTTTAGGTGACACCCTTGGCTATGGCTACACCTTC | CAISLGDTLGYGYTF
TRBJ1-2 | NA | TRBV5-1 | NA | TGCGCCAGCACAGGGGTGGGTGATGGCTACACCTTC | CASTGVGDGYTF
TRBJ1-5 | TRBD1 | TRBV6-2/TRBV6-3 | once | TGTGCCAGCAGCACCGACACCGGGACAGGGTATGAAGAGCCCCAGCATTTT | CASSTDTGTGYEEPQHF
TRBJ2-3 | NA | TRBV6-1 | once | TGTGCCAGCAGTGAAAGGACCTATTCGGCGTATTTT | CASSERTYSAYF
TRBJ2-5 | NA | TRBV14 | NA | TGTGCCAGCAGCCGTCGGGAGACCCAGTACTTC | CASSRRETQYF
TRBJ2-1 | TRBD1 | TRBV6-5 | NA | TGTGTCAGCAGTCATACAGGGGTTTCCTACAATGAGCAGTTCTTC | CVSSHTGVSYNEQFF
TRBJ2-1 | NA | TRBV9 | NA | TGTGCCAGCAGGGAACTTCGATACAATGAGCAGTTCTTC | CASRELRYNEQFF
TRBJ1-2 | NA | TRBV18 | once | TGTGCCAGTGACGCGGGATTAACCGATGGCTACACCTTC | CASDAGLTDGYTF
TRBJ1-5 | TRBD1 | TRBV5-5 | NA | TGTGCCAGCAGCGCGGGACAGGGTAGCAATCAGCCCCAGCATTTT | CASSAGQGSNQPQHF
TRBJ2-3 | NA | TRBV2 | NA | TGTGCCAGCAGCGCGGTTCGGTCAGATACGCAGTATTTT | CASSAVRSDTQYF
TRBJ2-5 | NA | TRBV18 | NA | TGTGCCAGCTCACCAAAAACCCAGGAGACCCAGTACTTC | CASSPKTQETQYF
TRBJ2-7 | NA | TRBV25-1 | few | TGTGCCAGCAGTGAATATTCAGGACTGCTCGGGGGTGAGCAGTACTTC | CASSEYSGLLGGEQYF
TRBJ2-5 | TRBD2 | TRBV10-3 | NA | TGTGCCATCAGTGACCCAGGACTAGCGGGAGGGGAGACCCAGTACTTC | CAISDPGLAGGETQYF
TRBJ2-1 | TRBD2 | TRBV18 | NA | TGTGCCAGCTCACCAATAGTCCAGGGAGGGTTTTCCAATGAGCAGTTCTTC | CASSPIVQGGFSNEQFF
TRBJ2-3 | NA | TRBV9 | NA | TGTGCCAGCAGCGTAGACAGATCAGATACGCAGTATTTT | CASSVDRSDTQYF
TRBJ2-3 | TRBD2 | TRBV5-1 | NA | TGCGCCAGCAGCAGGGAATGGCGGGGGTTCGCAGATACGCAGTATTTT | CASSREWRGFADTQYF
TRBJ2-3 | NA | TRBV5-1 | NA | TGCGCCAGCAGCTTGGCATTTGGACAGACCACAGATACGCAGTATTTT | CASSLAFGQTTDTQYF
TRBJ2-5 | NA | TRBV7-3 | NA | TGTGCCAGCAGCTTAACGTTTCGGGAGACCCAGTACTTC | CASSLTFRETQYF
TRBJ2-2 | TRBD2 | TRBV9 | NA | TGTGCCAGCAGTGTCCGACTAGCGGACCACACCGGGGAGCTGTTTTTT | CASSVRLADHTGELFF
TRBJ2-2 | TRBD1 | TRBV4-2 | NA | TGTGCCAGCAGCCAAGCCGCCGGACAGGGGCCGAACACCGGGGAGCTGTTTTTT | CASSQAAGQGPNTGELFF
TRBJ1-2 | TRBD1 | TRBV7-2 | NA | TGTGCCAGCAGCTTAGTACCGGGACAGGGGAATGGCTACACCTTC | CASSLVPGQGNGYTF
TRBJ2-7 | TRBD1 | TRBV19 | NA | TGTGCCAGTAGTACCCGGGACAGCTACGAGCAGTACTTC | CASSTRDSYEQYF
TRBJ2-7 | TRBD1 | TRBV11-3 | NA | TGTGCCAGCAGCAGACAGGGTGAGGAGCAGTACTTC | CASSRQGEEQYF
TRBJ1-5 | NA | TRBV19 | few | TGTGCCAGTAGTCTAGTGAATAGCAATCAGCCCCAGCATTTT | CASSLVNSNQPQHF
TRBJ2-5 | TRBD2 | TRBV29-1 | NA | TGCAGCGTTGAAGACGTCGCTAGCGGGGGATCCCAGTACTTC | CSVEDVASGGSQYF
TRBJ2-2 | NA | TRBV6-2/TRBV6-3 | NA | TGTGCCAGCAGTTACCTCAGTCTTAAATCCACCGGGGAGCTGTTTTTT | CASSYLSLKSTGELFF
TRBJ1-6 | NA | TRBV6-5 | NA | TGTGCCAGCAGTTACGGTCAGGGGTTGGCACCCCTCCACTTT | CASSYGQGLAPLHF